This TCR beta chain was captured in a study of identical twins. As to this clonotype: Antigen specificity is unknown.

Germline CDR1 and CDR2: MNHEY and SVGEGT. This CDR3 region has 14 residues. V lost 5 bases, J lost 1 base, and 11 bases lay in between. Broader study findings: Conclusions rested on cross-sectional statistics rather than following the same donors.

A universal primer site arose from template switching, and cDNA bore unique molecular identifiers. One entry per CDR3 protein results from TCRdb running MiXCR on the 5' RACE reads. The table shows approximately 300,000 distinct CDR3 sequences, with roughly 9% occurring only once. The same data also went into a second study, on yellow fever vaccine responses in identical twins. In that study: Twins' vaccine T cell response reportedly gave the appearance of partial convergence and partial personalization.

Material: CD8+ T cells sorted from blood. The chain combines TRBV6-2 or TRBV6-3 with TRBJ2-5; either TRBD1 or TRBD2 may fit D (5 bases each). The sequence was obtained from a woman aged 18-29 years in good health. CDR3 region: CASSLYGAQETQYF. The CDR3 nucleotides are TGTGCCAGCAGTCTCTACGGGGCCCAAGAGACCCAGTACTTC.